The clone carrying this T cell receptor beta chain has a handful of counts. The antigen is not known. The sample belongs to a study of vaccination and CD4 T cells after COVID-19. Cultured CD4+ T-cell DNA underwent Oncomine TCR Beta short-read sequencing. TCRdb reprocessed the PCR reads with MiXCR, giving one entry per CDR3 protein. Of 20,000 to 25,000 distinct CDR3 sequences detected, about 56% appear once; the ten largest clones hold around 5.9%. The CDR3 runs to 13 residues. V shed 3 bases and J shed 4 bases, with 12 bases lying between them. In germline, CDR1 is DFQATT, CDR2 SNEGSKA (reference sequence). The treatment denotes: 10-day PBMC culture with coronavirus spike peptide pools or control peptides (ViraFEST assay).

This sequence joins TRBV20-1 and TRBJ2-5, with D possibly TRBD1 on 5 matching bases. The specimen sequenced was CD4+ T cells from blood, cultured in vitro. The receptor comes from a human donor who had recovered from COVID-19. The CDR3 region has the DNA TGCAGTGCTAGCAAGACAGTTGGAGAGACCCAGTACTTC. It yields the protein CSASKTVGETQYF.